This is a list of T cell receptor beta chains from one sample in a study of T cell responses to AZD1222 COVID-19 vaccine. The protocol was immunoSEQ multiplex PCR, while the TCRdb copy is restricted to in-frame clones and leaves out a portion. The table has 100,000 to 150,000 clones, roughly 90% seen once. The source was peripheral blood, collected on day 0 of AZD1222 vaccination. The receptor source for this set is an adult in good health. The conserved cysteine and the conserved F or W are not part of the CDR3 here. Fields, in order: V gene, CDR3 protein.

v_call: TRBV19; cdr3_aa: ASSIVDRREAF
v_call: TRBV12-3/TRBV12-4; cdr3_aa: ASSQDRTAF
v_call: TRBV10-2; cdr3_aa: ASSSALGIGNTIY
v_call: TRBV28; cdr3_aa: ASSPGGNYGYT
v_call: TRBV20-1; cdr3_aa: SARQGPEAF
v_call: TRBV19; cdr3_aa: ASSTGDFHDNEQF
v_call: TRBV11-2; cdr3_aa: ASSSMDRSFSGNTIY
v_call: TRBV4-3; cdr3_aa: ASSQDPIAGGQNIQY
v_call: TRBV6-5; cdr3_aa: ASRGTGQALQF
v_call: TRBV7-9; cdr3_aa: ASSPGGSYQETQY
v_call: TRBV27; cdr3_aa: ASSFYDRQETQY
v_call: TRBV7-2; cdr3_aa: ASSLGWGGISYEQY
v_call: TRBV7-2; cdr3_aa: ASSLGTGGSQPQH
v_call: TRBV12-3/TRBV12-4; cdr3_aa: ATRVTASETQY
v_call: TRBV5-1; cdr3_aa: ASSWGQGTEAF
v_call: TRBV18; cdr3_aa: ASSPKNEQF
v_call: TRBV19; cdr3_aa: ASSIDRGQIYGYT
v_call: TRBV7-2; cdr3_aa: ASSSNLVSPQH
v_call: TRBV14; cdr3_aa: ASSQGPGAGNTIY
v_call: TRBV7-2; cdr3_aa: ASSQGFLNEQF
v_call: TRBV11-2; cdr3_aa: ASSEGVLSGSLNEQF
v_call: TRBV28; cdr3_aa: ASSPGDNEQF
v_call: TRBV27; cdr3_aa: ASSSLDSAYEQY
v_call: TRBV2; cdr3_aa: ASSGDRDQPQH
v_call: TRBV3-1/TRBV3-2; cdr3_aa: ASSLSPPRTSGSQETQY
v_call: TRBV6-5; cdr3_aa: ASTARFNQPQH
v_call: TRBV5-6; cdr3_aa: ASSLWGAGANVLT
v_call: TRBV6-4; cdr3_aa: ASSEEAGASEQY
v_call: TRBV6-1; cdr3_aa: ASSEGVGSRNTIY
v_call: TRBV7-9; cdr3_aa: ASSLASYETQY
v_call: TRBV6-5; cdr3_aa: ASTSQGAMNTEAF
v_call: TRBV19; cdr3_aa: ASSRPGTGDGYT
v_call: TRBV18; cdr3_aa: ASSPGGGAIEAF
v_call: TRBV3-1/TRBV3-2; cdr3_aa: ASSPVNEKLF
v_call: TRBV2; cdr3_aa: ASNKGTGNTEAF
v_call: TRBV19; cdr3_aa: ASSMYADSSYEQY
v_call: TRBV5-4; cdr3_aa: ASSPAGTSGYNEQF
v_call: TRBV18; cdr3_aa: ASSPYGVESPLH
v_call: TRBV27; cdr3_aa: ASNRQGGYGYT
v_call: TRBV6-2/TRBV6-3; cdr3_aa: ASSYSLTDTETQY
v_call: TRBV2; cdr3_aa: ASRLALTGELF
v_call: TRBV7-9; cdr3_aa: ASSRANTEAF
v_call: TRBV18; cdr3_aa: ASSTGSDTGELF
v_call: TRBV27; cdr3_aa: ASSLSRTVRVQPQH
v_call: TRBV30; cdr3_aa: AWSVLSRGTIY
v_call: TRBV6-6; cdr3_aa: ASSLPGQGGGELF
v_call: TRBV18; cdr3_aa: ASSRSATNEKLF
v_call: TRBV19; cdr3_aa: ASSPVGYTEAF
v_call: TRBV12-3/TRBV12-4; cdr3_aa: ASSLGQFFEQY
v_call: TRBV5-1; cdr3_aa: ASSLGGQDTGELF
v_call: TRBV2; cdr3_aa: ARSLGSGANVLT
v_call: TRBV3-1/TRBV3-2; cdr3_aa: ASSQARGGAAGYT
v_call: TRBV15; cdr3_aa: ATSRESGGTGQPQH
v_call: TRBV18; cdr3_aa: ASSPTGGHEQF
v_call: TRBV9; cdr3_aa: ASSPTPGGELF
v_call: TRBV30; cdr3_aa: AWGRAVYGYT